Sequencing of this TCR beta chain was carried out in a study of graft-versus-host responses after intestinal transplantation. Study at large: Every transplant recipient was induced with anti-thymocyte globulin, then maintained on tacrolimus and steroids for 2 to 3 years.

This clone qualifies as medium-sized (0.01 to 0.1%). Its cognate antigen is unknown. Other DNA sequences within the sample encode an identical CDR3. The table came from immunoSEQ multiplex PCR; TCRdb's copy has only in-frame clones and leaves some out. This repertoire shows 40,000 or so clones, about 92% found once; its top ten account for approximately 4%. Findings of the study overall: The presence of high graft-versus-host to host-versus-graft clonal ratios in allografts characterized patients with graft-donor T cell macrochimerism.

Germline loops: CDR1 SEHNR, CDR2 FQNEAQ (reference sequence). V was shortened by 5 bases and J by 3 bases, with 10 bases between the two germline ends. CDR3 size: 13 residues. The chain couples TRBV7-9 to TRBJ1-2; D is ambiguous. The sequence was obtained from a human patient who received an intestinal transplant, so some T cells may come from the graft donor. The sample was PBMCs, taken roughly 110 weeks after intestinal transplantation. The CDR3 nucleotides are TGTGCCAGCAGCGGGAATACCTACTATGGCTACACCTTC. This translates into CASSGNTYYGYTF.